This entry lists 3 T cell receptor beta chains sequenced from one sample in a study of CD8+ T cells in alopecia areata. TCR sequencing used cDNA made by reverse transcription of extracted RNA. Method: immunoSEQ multiplex PCR; TCRdb's copy keeps in-frame clones and lacks some. Of about 110,000 clones listed, roughly 59% are singletons. The sample was CD8+ T cells sorted from blood. The receptors derive from a human donor in good health.

This clone has just a few counts. V usage is TRBV28 and J usage is TRBJ2-1, with a tentative D call TRBD1 (6 bases). Trimming left V 5 bases short and J 12 bases short, with 17 bases between. Germline V gives CDR1 MDHEN, CDR2 SYDVKM. CDR3 size: 13 residues. CDR3 amino acids: CASSGMGALVQFF. Here the CDR3 DNA reads TGTGCCAGCAGTGGTATGGGGGCATTAGTGCAGTTCTTC.

The rearrangement uses TRBV19 and TRBJ1-1; 8 positions agree with TRBD1. V lost 5 bases to trimming and J lost 1 base; unmatched junction nucleotides: 3. The CDR3 is 14 amino acids. Germline CDR1 is LNHDA and CDR2 is SQIVND (reference sequence). The CDR3 nucleotides are TGTGCCAGTAGTTTACAGGGGGGGAACACTGAAGCTTTCTTT. This sequence encodes CASSLQGGNTEAFF. The full variable domain, completed using reference TRBV19 and TRBJ1-1, is DGGITQSPKYLFRKEGQNVTLSCEQNLNHDAMYWYRQDPGQGLRLIYYSQIVNDFQKGDIAEGYSVSREKKESFPLTVTSAQKNPTAFYLCASSLQGGNTEAFFGQGTRLTVV.

The chain carries TRBV6-1 and TRBJ2-2; D call uncertain. The germline V gene has CDR1 MNHNS and CDR2 SASEGT. There are 18 residues in the CDR3. Trimming took 4 bases from V and 2 from J, leaving 20 bases between them. CDR3 protein: CASSGGPLSSFNTGELFF. For the CDR3, the DNA is TGTGCCAGCAGTGGCGGACCCCTTAGCTCCTTCAACACCGGGGAGCTGTTTTTT.